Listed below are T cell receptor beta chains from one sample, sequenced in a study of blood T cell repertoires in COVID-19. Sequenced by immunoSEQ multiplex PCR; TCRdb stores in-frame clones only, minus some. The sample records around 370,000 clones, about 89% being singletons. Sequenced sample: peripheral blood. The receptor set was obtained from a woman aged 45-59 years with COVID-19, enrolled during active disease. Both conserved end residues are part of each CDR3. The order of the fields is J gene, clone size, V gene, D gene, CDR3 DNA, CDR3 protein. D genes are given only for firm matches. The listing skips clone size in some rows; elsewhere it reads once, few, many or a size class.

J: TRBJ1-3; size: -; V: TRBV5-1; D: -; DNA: TGCGCCAGCAGCTTGGCAGGGGTCGGCTCTGGAAACACCATATATTTT; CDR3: CASSLAGVGSGNTIYF
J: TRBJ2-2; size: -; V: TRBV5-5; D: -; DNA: TGTGCCAGCAGCTTTTTAATACCAGCGGGCACCGGGGAGCTGTTTTTT; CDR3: CASSFLIPAGTGELFF
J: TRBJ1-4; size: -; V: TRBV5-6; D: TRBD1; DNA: TGTGCCAGCAGCTTGATAGGGGACAGGGGGGCTGAAAAACTGTTTTTT; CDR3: CASSLIGDRGAEKLFF
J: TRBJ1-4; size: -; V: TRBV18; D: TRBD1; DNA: TGTGCCAGCTCACTGCAAAGGGACAGGCATGAAAAACTGTTTTTT; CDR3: CASSLQRDRHEKLFF
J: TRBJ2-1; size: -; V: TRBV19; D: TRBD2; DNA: TGTGCCAGTAGTATAGCCAGCGGGACCCCCTACAATGAGCAGTTCTTC; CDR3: CASSIASGTPYNEQFF
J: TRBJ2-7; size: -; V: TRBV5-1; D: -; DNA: TGCGCCAGCAGCTTGGAGGCAGGGGTCCTGTACTTC; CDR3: CASSLEAGVLYF
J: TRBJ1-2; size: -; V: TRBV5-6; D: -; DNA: TGTGCCAGCAGAGAGCCGGACAGAGACTATGGCTACACCTTC; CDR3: CASREPDRDYGYTF
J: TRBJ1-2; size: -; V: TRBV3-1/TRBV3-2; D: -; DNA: TGTGCCAGCAGCCGATACCCCGGACAGACTAACTATGGCTACACCTTC; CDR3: CASSRYPGQTNYGYTF
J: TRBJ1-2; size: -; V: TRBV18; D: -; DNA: TGTGCCAGCTCACCAGCCCCAGGGGTGCGGGGCTACACCTTC; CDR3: CASSPAPGVRGYTF
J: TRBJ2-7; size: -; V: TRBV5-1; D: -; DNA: TGCGCCAGCAGCTTGGAGACGGGACACAAGCCCCACGAGCAGTACTTC; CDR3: CASSLETGHKPHEQYF
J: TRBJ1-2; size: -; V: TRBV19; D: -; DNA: TGTGCCAGTAGCCGGATAGATACAGGGTTTAACTATGGCTACACCTTC; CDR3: CASSRIDTGFNYGYTF
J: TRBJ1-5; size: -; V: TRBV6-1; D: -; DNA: TGTGCCAGCAGTGAATCTCCAGGGGTGGGCCAGCCCCAGCATTTT; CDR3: CASSESPGVGQPQHF
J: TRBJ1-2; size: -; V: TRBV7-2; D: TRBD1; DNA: TGTGCCAGCAGCCCCAGACAGGGGTCCTATGGCTACACCTTC; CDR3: CASSPRQGSYGYTF
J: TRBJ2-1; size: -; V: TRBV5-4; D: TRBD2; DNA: TGTGCCAGCAGCTTAAGCGGGAGTTACAATGAGCAGTTCTTC; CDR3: CASSLSGSYNEQFF
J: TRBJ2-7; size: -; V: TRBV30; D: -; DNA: TGTGCCTGGAGTGTACTCCGAGTAAACGAGCAGTACTTC; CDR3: CAWSVLRVNEQYF
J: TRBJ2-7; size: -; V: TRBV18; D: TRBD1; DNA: TGTGCCAGCTCACAAGCCCCCATTAGGACAGGGGGGGGATACGAGCAGTACTTC; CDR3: CASSQAPIRTGGGYEQYF
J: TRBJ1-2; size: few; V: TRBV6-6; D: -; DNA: TGTGCCAGCAGTTTTGTACCTACCTATGGCTACACCTTC; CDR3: CASSFVPTYGYTF
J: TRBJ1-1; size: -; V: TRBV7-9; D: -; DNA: TGTGCCAGCAGCTTAAGGTCGACAGCGAACACTGAAGCTTTCTTT; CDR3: CASSLRSTANTEAFF
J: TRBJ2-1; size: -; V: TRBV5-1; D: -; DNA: TGCGCCAGCAGCCTTCTGGGAGAGGGCAATGAGCAGTTCTTC; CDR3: CASSLLGEGNEQFF
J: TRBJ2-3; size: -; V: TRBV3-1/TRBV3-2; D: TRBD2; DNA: TGTGCCAGCAGCCAACGGCTAGCGGGAAAAAACTCCCTACAGTATTTT; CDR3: CASSQRLAGKNSLQYF
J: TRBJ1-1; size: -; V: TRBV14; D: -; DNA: TGTGCCAGCAGCCAAGATCATACGAGGAACACTGAAGCTTTCTTT; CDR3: CASSQDHTRNTEAFF
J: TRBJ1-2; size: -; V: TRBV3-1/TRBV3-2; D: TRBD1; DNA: TGTGCCAGCAGCCAAATAAGGGACAGGTACTATGGCTACACCTTC; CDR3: CASSQIRDRYYGYTF
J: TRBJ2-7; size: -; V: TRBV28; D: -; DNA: TGTGCCAGCAGTTTGGTGACACCCCAGGAGCAGTACTTC; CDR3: CASSLVTPQEQYF
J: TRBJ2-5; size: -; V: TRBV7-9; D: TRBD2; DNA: TGTGCCAGCAGCGGAAGGGCGGGAGCCCCTCAAGAGACCCAGTACTTC; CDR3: CASSGRAGAPQETQYF
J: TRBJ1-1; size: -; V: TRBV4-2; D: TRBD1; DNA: TGTGCCAGCACCTTTAAGGTTGGGACAGACCAAAATACTGAAGCTTTCTTT; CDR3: CASTFKVGTDQNTEAFF
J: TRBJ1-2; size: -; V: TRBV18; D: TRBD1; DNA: TGTGCCAGCTCACCCGACAGGGGCTATGGCTACACCTTC; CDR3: CASSPDRGYGYTF
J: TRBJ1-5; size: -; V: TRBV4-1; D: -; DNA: TGCGCCAGCAGCCAAGATAGGAGGGGAACGGCGAATCAGCCCCAGCATTTT; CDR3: CASSQDRRGTANQPQHF
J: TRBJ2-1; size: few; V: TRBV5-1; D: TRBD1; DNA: TGCGCCAGCAGCTTGAGGGGACAGGGGGATGAGCAGTTCTTC; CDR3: CASSLRGQGDEQFF
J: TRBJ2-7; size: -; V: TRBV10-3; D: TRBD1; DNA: TGTGCCATCAGTGAGTCGGACAGGGGGCGCTACGAGCAGTACTTC; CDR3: CAISESDRGRYEQYF
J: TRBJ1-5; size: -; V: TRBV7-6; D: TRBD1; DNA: TGTGCCAGCAGCTTAGGACAGGGTAGCAATCAGCCCCAGCATTTT; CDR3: CASSLGQGSNQPQHF
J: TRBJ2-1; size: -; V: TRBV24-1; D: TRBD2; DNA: TGTGCCACCAGTGATTCCCGACTAGCGGGACTCTACAATGAGCAGTTCTTC; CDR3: CATSDSRLAGLYNEQFF
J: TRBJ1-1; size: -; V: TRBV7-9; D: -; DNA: TGTGCCAGCAGCTCCCCGACAGGCCATGAAGCTTTCTTT; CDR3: CASSSPTGHEAFF
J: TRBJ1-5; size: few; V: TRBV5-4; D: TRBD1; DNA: TGTGCCAGCAGCGAGACAGGGGGCGTCGATCAGCCCCAGCATTTT; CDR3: CASSETGGVDQPQHF
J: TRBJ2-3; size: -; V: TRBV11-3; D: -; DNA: TGTGCCAGCAGCTCAGTATGGACAGATACGCAGTATTTT; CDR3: CASSSVWTDTQYF
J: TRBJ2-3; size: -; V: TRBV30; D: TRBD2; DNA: TGTGCCTGGAGTGTTTTAGCGGGAGGGCCCTTAGATACGCAGTATTTT; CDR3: CAWSVLAGGPLDTQYF
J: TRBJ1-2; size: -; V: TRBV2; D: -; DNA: TGTGCCAGCAGTGACAGATTCTATGGCTACACCTTC; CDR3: CASSDRFYGYTF
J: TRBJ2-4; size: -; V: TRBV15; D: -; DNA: TGTGCCACCAGCAGAGGCGGATCGGGAAACATTCAGTACTTC; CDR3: CATSRGGSGNIQYF
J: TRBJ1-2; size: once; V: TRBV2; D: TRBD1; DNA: TGTGCCAGCAGTCCAGACAGGGTATATGGCTACACCTTC; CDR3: CASSPDRVYGYTF
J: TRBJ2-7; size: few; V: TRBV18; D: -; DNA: TGTGCCAGCTCACCACCGGCGGGGGCTGGCGAGCAGTACTTC; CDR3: CASSPPAGAGEQYF
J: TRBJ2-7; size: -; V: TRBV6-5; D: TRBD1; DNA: TGTGCCAGCAGTTACTGGACAGGGCTCTCCTACGAGCAGTACTTC; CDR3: CASSYWTGLSYEQYF
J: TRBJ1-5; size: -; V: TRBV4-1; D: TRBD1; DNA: TGCGCCAGCAGCCATCCGACAGGGGGCAATCAGCCCCAGCATTTT; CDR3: CASSHPTGGNQPQHF
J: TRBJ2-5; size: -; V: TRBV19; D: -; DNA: TGTGCCAGTAGTATATCCGGGGGGCAGCAAGAGACCCAGTACTTC; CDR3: CASSISGGQQETQYF